A single sample gave rise to the 13 T cell receptor beta chains below, sequenced in a study of control samples from healthy donors and cancer patients. Profiling relied on immunoSEQ multiplex PCR, and the TCRdb table lists in-frame clones only, not all of them. The table shows about 97,000 clones, with about 89% occurring only once. Sequences were obtained from blood. All receptors come from a man aged 25 to 40 in good health.

This chain uses TRBV6-2 or TRBV6-3 with TRBJ2-1; 9 bases map to TRBD2. The germline V gene has CDR1 MNHEY and CDR2 SVGEGT. V was pared by 0 bases and J by 5 bases, with 2 bases of the junction left unmatched. The CDR3 loop spans 15 amino acids. The CDR3 protein is CASSYSRLADNEQFF. The CDR3 bases are TGTGCCAGCAGTTACTCGCGACTAGCGGACAATGAGCAGTTCTTC.

The rearrangement uses TRBV19 and TRBJ2-5; D is ambiguous. Germline V gives CDR1 LNHDA, CDR2 SQIVND (reference sequence). CDR3 length equals 14 residues. V was clipped by 3 bases and J by 4 bases, with 12 bases between them. CDR3 loop: CASSIFHLSETQYF. The CDR3 DNA sequence: TGTGCCAGTAGTATTTTCCACCTTTCAGAGACCCAGTACTTC.

The rearrangement links TRBV12-5 to TRBJ2-7; D remains ambiguous. Per the germline V gene, CDR1 is LGHNT and CDR2 is FRNRAP. This CDR3 is built from 15 residues. The V gene lost 2 bases and the J gene lost 4 bases, with 15 bases spanning the gap. Here the CDR3 DNA reads TGTGCTAGTGGTTTGCTTCCGGGCCCACGGTACGAGCAGTACTTC. It yields the protein CASGLLPGPRYEQYF.

The V and J genes are TRBV9 and TRBJ2-5; either TRBD1 or TRBD2 may fit D (5 bases each). The germline V gene encodes CDR1 SGDLS and CDR2 YYNGEE. This CDR3 has 15 residues. V was pared by 3 bases and J by 5 bases, with 17 bases between. The CDR3 DNA follows: TGTGCCAGCAGCGCCGAGATGGGACCCAGGGAGACCCAGTACTTC. It specifies CASSAEMGPRETQYF. Full variable domain (missing parts from reference TRBV9 and TRBJ2-5): DSGVTQTPKHLITATGQRVTLRCSPRSGDLSVYWYQQSLDQGLQFLIQYYNGEERAKGNILERFSAQQFPDLHSELNLSSLELGDSALYFCASSAEMGPRETQYFGPGTRLLVL.

The J gene is TRBJ1-5, the V gene TRBV3-1 (or the pseudogene TRBV3-2), with TRBD1 as a possible D gene (6 bases). Germline-derived CDR1 and CDR2 are LGHDT and YNNKEL (reference sequence). The CDR3 consists of 12 residues. V was trimmed by 4 bases and J by 7 bases, leaving 8 bases between them. The CDR3 sequence: CASSLGGQPQHF. In DNA, the CDR3 is TGTGCCAGCAGCCTAGGGGGGCAGCCCCAGCATTTT.

This rearrangement joins TRBV24-1 to TRBJ2-2; D possibly uses TRBD1 or TRBD2 (7 bases each). The CDR3 is made up of 16 amino acids. CDR1 and CDR2 from the germline V gene are KGHDR and SFDVKD. Deletions cut 12 bases from V and 0 bases from J, with 19 bases between. CDR3 sequence reads: CASGGRGLTNTGELFF. CDR3 DNA sequence: TGTGCCTCCGGGGGGAGGGGGCTAACGAACACCGGGGAGCTGTTTTTT.

The V and J genes are TRBV27 and TRBJ1-6, with D uncertain. The V and J ends lost 3 bases and 10 bases respectively, with 10 bases between them. CDR1 and CDR2 (germline): MNHEY, SMNVEV (reference sequence). The CDR3 consists of 13 residues. The CDR3 coding sequence is TGTGCCAGCAGTTTGATGGTGGGATCACCCCTCCACTTT. Translated, it gives CASSLMVGSPLHF.

The chain has TRBV5-4 and TRBJ2-1, with D uncertain. This CDR3 region has 13 residues. Trimming left V 0 bases short and J 3 bases short, with 4 bases between. Germline V gene sequence: CDR1 SGHNT, CDR2 YYREEE (reference sequence). Here the CDR3 DNA reads TGTGCCAGCAGCTTGGGGGACTACAATGAGCAGTTCTTC. It yields the protein CASSLGDYNEQFF.

The chain links TRBV19 to TRBJ1-4; TRBD1 might be the D (5 bases). With 4 bases removed from V and 3 bases from J, the gap between germline ends came to 12 bases. Germline assignment: CDR1 LNHDA and CDR2 SQIVND (reference sequence). The CDR3 has 15 amino acids. The chain's CDR3 is CASSSGRVANEKLFF. CDR3 bases: TGTGCCAGTAGTAGCGGCAGGGTGGCTAATGAAAAACTGTTTTTT.

This chain joins TRBV12-3 or TRBV12-4 and TRBJ1-5; D gene ambiguous. The CDR3 totals 13 residues. The germline V and J ends were trimmed by 6 bases and 7 bases, with 13 bases remaining between them. CDR3 in DNA: TGTGCCAGCAGCCCGACCCTAGGGCAGCCCCAGCATTTT. Translated: CASSPTLGQPQHF.

This chain connects TRBV7-9 to TRBJ1-4; 7 bases match TRBD1. Trimming cost V 3 bases and J 0 bases; bases outside gene matches: 10. CDR1 and CDR2 (germline): SEHNR, FQNEAQ (reference sequence). The CDR3 totals 18 residues. The CDR3 DNA reads as TGTGCCAGCAGCTTTAACAGGGGATTTGGGGCAACTAATGAAAAACTGTTTTTT. Its protein is CASSFNRGFGATNEKLFF.

The chain employs TRBV21-1 and TRBJ2-7; the DNA was not compared with TRBD2, the D call given in the table. TRBV21-1 is given as a pseudogene. The CDR3 covers 13 residues. Here the CDR3 reads CASSKGRGYEQYV. The CDR3 bases are TGTGCCAGCAGCAAGGGGAGGGGCTACGAGCAGTACGTC.

This chain connects TRBV28 to TRBJ1-5; no clear D gene. Germline V CDR1 and CDR2: MDHEN, SYDVKM. This CDR3 spans 12 amino acids. Trimming left V 8 bases short and J 8 bases short, with 13 bases between. The CDR3 nucleotides are TGTGCCAGCCAAGTGTCTTGGGAGCCCCAGCATTTT. This encodes CASQVSWEPQHF.